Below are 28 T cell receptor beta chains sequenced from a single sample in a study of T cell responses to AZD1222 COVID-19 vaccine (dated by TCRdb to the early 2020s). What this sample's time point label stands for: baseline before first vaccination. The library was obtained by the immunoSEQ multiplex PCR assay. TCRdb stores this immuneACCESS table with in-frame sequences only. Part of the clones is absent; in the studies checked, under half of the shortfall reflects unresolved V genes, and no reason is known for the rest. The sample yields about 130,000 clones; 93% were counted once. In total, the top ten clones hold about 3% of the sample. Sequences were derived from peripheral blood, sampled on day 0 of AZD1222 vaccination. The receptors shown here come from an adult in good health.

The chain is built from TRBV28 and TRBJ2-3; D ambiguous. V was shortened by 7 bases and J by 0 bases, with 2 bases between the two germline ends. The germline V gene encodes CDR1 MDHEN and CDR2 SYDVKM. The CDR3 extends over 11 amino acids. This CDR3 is CASTSTDTQYF. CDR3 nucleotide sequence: TGTGCCAGCACAAGCACAGATACGCAGTATTTT.

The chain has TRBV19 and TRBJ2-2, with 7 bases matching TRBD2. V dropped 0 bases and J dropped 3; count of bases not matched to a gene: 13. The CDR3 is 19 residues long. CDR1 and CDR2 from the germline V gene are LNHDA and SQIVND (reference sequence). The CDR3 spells CASSIEAWTGAGHTGELFF. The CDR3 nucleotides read TGTGCCAGTAGTATAGAAGCCTGGACTGGAGCGGGACACACCGGGGAGCTGTTTTTT.

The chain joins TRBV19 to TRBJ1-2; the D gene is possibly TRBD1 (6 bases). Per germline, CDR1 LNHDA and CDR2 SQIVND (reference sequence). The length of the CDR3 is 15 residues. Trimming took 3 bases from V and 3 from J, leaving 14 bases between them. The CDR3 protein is CASSIPAGEDYGYTF. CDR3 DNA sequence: TGTGCCAGTAGTATTCCGGCAGGGGAGGACTATGGCTACACCTTC.

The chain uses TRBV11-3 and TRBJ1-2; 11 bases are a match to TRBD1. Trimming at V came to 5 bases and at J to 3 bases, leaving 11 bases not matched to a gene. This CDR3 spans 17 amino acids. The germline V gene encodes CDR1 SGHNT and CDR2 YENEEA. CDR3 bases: TGTGCCAGCAGCCCAGGGCCCGGGACAGGGGGAGACTATGGCTACACCTTC. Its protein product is CASSPGPGTGGDYGYTF.

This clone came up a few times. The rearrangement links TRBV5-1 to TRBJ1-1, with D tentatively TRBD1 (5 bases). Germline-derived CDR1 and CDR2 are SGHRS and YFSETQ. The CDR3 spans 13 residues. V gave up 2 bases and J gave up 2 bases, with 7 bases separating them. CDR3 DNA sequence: TGCGCCAGCAGCTTAGACAGCAACACTGAAGCTTTCTTT. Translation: CASSLDSNTEAFF.

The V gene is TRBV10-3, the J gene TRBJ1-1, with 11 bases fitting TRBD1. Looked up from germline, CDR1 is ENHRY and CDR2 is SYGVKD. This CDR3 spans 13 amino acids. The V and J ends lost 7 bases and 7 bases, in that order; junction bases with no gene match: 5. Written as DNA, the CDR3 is TGTGCCATCATCGGACAGGGGGCGGTTGAAGCTTTCTTT. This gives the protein CAIIGQGAVEAFF.

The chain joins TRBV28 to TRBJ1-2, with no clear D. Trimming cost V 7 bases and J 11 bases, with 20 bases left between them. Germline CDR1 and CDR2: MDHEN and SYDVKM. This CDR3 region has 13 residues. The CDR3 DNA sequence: TGTGCCAGCACCATTCTTCAGAGCGCGGGGTACACCTTC. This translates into CASTILQSAGYTF.

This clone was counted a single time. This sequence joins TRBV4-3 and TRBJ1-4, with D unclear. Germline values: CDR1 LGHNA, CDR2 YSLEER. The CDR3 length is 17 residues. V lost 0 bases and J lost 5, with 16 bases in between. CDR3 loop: CASSQEGGSGMNEKLFF. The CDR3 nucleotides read TGCGCCAGCAGCCAAGAGGGCGGATCGGGAATGAATGAAAAACTGTTTTTT.

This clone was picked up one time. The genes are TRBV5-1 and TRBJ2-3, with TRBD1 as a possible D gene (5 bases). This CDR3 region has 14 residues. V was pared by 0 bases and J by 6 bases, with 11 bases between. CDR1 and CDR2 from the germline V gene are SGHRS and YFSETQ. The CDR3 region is CASSLEGLEDTQYF. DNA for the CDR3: TGCGCCAGCAGCTTGGAGGGGTTAGAGGATACGCAGTATTTT.

The CDR3 loop is CASSDSRNTEAFF. The CDR3 DNA follows: TGCGCCAGCAGCGACAGCAGGAACACTGAAGCTTTCTTT. The chain recombines TRBV5-1 with TRBJ1-1; TRBD1 is a possible D gene (5 bases). The CDR3 runs to 13 residues. Germline V gene sequence: CDR1 SGHRS, CDR2 YFSETQ. V was clipped by 4 bases and J by 1 base, with 8 bases between them.

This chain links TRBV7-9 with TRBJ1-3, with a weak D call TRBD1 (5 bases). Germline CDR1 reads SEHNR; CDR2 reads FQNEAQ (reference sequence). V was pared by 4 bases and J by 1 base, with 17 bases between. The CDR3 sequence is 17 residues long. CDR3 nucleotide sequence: TGTGCCAGCAGCTCACTTGTGGCCGGGGGATCTGGAAACACCATATATTTT. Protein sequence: CASSSLVAGGSGNTIYF.

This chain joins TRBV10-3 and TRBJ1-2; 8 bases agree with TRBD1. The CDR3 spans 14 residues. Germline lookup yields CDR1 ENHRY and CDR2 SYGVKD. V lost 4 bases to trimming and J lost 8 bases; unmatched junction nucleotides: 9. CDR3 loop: CAISGDRGTDGYTF. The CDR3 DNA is TGTGCCATCAGTGGCGACAGGGGAACAGACGGCTACACCTTC.

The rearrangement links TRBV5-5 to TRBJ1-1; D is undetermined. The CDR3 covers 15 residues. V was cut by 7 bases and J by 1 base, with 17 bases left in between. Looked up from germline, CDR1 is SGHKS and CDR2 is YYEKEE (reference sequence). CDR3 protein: CASSREARRNTEAFF. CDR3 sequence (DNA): TGTGCCAGCTCCCGGGAGGCCCGACGGAACACTGAAGCTTTCTTT.

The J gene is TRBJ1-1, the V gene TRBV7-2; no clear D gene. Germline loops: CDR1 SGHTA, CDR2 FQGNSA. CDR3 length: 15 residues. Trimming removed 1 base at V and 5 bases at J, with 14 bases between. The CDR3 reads CASSLDGSEGTEAFF. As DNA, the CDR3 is TGTGCCAGCAGCTTAGATGGCTCCGAAGGGACTGAAGCTTTCTTT.

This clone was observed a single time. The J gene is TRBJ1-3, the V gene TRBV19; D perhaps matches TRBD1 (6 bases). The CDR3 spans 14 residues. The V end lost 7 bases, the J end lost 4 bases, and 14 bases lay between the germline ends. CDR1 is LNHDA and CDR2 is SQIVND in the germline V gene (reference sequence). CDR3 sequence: CASTQGTYGNTIYF. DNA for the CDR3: TGTGCCAGTACCCAGGGGACATACGGAAACACCATATATTTT. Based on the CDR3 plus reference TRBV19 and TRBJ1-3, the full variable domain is DGGITQSPKYLFRKEGQNVTLSCEQNLNHDAMYWYRQDPGQGLRLIYYSQIVNDFQKGDIAEGYSVSREKKESFPLTVTSAQKNPTAFYLCASTQGTYGNTIYFGEGSWLTVV.

The CDR3 loop reads CASKPWGDPEAFF. Here the CDR3 DNA reads TGTGCCAGTAAACCCTGGGGCGACCCCGAAGCTTTCTTT. V is TRBV5-5 and J is TRBJ1-1, with D possibly being TRBD1 (5 bases). CDR3 length: 13 amino acids. CDR1 and CDR2 (germline): SGHKS, YYEKEE (reference sequence). V was shortened by 8 bases and J by 8 bases, with 19 bases between the two germline ends.

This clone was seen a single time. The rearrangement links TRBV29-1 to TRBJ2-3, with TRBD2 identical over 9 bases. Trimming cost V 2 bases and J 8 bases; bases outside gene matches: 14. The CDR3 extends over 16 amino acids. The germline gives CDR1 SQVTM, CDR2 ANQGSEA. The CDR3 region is CSVERLAGKRAGTQYF. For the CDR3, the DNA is TGCAGCGTTGAAAGGCTAGCGGGAAAGAGGGCGGGTACGCAGTATTTT.

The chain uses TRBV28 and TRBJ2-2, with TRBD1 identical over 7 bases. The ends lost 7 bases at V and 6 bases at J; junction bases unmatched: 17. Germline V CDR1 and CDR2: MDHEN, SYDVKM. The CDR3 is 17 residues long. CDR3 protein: CASTHPGTGVNSGELFF. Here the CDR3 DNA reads TGTGCCAGCACCCACCCGGGAACAGGGGTGAATTCCGGGGAGCTGTTTTTT.

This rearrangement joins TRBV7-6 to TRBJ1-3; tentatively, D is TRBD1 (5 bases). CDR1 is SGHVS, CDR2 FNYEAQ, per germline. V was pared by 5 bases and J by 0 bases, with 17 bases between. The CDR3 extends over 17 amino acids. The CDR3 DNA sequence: TGTGCCAGCAGCCCGTGGAAGGGGTTTAGCTCTGGAAACACCATATATTTT. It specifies CASSPWKGFSSGNTIYF.

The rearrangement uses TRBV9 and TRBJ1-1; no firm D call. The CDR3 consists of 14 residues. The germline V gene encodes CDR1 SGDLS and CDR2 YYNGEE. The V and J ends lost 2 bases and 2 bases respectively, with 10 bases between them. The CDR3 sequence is CASSVDLRNTEAFF. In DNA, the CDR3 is TGTGCCAGCAGCGTGGATCTTCGAAACACTGAAGCTTTCTTT.

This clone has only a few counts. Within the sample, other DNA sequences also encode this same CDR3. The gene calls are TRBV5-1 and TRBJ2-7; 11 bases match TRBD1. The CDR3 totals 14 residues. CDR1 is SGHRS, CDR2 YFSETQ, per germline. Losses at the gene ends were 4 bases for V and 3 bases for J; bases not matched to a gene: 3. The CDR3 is CASSSGTGGYEQYF. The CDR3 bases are TGCGCCAGCAGCAGCGGGACAGGGGGCTACGAGCAGTACTTC.

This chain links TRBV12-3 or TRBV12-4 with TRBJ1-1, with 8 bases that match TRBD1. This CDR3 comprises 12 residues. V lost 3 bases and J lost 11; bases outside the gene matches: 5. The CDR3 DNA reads TGTGCCAGCAGTTTGTCGGACAGGGCCGCTTTCTTT. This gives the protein CASSLSDRAAFF.

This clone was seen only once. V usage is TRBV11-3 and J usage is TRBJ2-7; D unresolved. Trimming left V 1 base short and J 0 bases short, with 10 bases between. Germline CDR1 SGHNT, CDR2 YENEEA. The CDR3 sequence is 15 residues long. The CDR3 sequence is CASSLGRDSSYEQYF. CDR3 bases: TGTGCCAGCAGCTTAGGGCGAGATAGCTCCTACGAGCAGTACTTC. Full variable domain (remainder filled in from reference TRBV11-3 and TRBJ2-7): EAGVVQSPRYKIIEKKQPVAFWCNPISGHNTLYWYLQNLGQGPELLIRYENEEAVDDSQLPKDRFSAERLKGVDSTLKIQPAELGDSAVYLCASSLGRDSSYEQYFGPGTRLTVT.

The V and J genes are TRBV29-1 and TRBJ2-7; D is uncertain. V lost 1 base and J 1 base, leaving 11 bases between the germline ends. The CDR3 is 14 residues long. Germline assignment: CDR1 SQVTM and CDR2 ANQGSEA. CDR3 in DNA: TGCAGCGTTGAAGGGGATCCTCTATCCTACGAGCAGTACTTC. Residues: CSVEGDPLSYEQYF.

The CDR3 sequence is CASSPRDRDYEQYF. The CDR3, as DNA: TGTGCCAGCAGCCCCCGGGACAGGGACTACGAGCAGTACTTC. The gene calls are TRBV7-9 and TRBJ2-7, with 9 bases that match TRBD1. From germline, CDR1 is SEHNR and CDR2 FQNEAQ (reference sequence). The J segment lost 3 bases and the V segment lost 5 bases, leaving 5 bases of the junction unmatched. The CDR3 totals 14 residues.

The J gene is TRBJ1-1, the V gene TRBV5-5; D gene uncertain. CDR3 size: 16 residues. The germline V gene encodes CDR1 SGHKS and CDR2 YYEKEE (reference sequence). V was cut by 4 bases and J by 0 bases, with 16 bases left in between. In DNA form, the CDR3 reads TGTGCCAGCAGCAGTCAGCTTTTCCCGATGAACACTGAAGCTTTCTTT. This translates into CASSSQLFPMNTEAFF.

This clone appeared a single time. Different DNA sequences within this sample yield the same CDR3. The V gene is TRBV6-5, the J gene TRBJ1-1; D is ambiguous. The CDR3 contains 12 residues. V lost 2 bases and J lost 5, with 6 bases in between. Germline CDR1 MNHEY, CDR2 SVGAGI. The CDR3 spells CASSYTGTEAFF. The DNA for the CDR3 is TGTGCCAGCAGTTACACGGGAACTGAAGCTTTCTTT.

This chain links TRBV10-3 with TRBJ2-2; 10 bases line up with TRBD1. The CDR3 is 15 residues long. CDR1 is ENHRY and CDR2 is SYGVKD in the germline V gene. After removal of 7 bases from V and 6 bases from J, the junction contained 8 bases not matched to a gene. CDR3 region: CAIKDGTGDAGELFF. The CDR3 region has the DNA TGTGCCATCAAGGATGGGACAGGGGACGCCGGGGAGCTGTTTTTT.